Listed below are T cell receptor beta chains from one sample, sequenced in a study of shared clonotypes between healthy human individuals. Only in-frame clones appear in the TCRdb table, and some are missing; sequencing was by immunoSEQ multiplex PCR. Among 450,000 to 500,000 clones, about 72% were seen once, and the ten largest hold about 12%. Material: PBMCs. Source of these receptors: a woman between 35 and 50 years old in good health. Some clones in this sample may be carry-over from other donors' samples. Both conserved end residues are part of each CDR3. Fields, in order: V gene, J gene, D gene, clone size, CDR3 DNA, CDR3 protein. D genes are given only for firm matches. The listing skips clone size in some rows; elsewhere it reads once, few, many or a size class.

TRBV11-2,TRBJ1-1,.,few,TGTGCCAGCAGCTTAGGGGGAGATGAAGCTTTCTTT,CASSLGGDEAFF
TRBV6-1,TRBJ2-7,TRBD1,.,TGTGCCAGCAAAGGACAGGTGGGCTACGAGCAGTACTTC,CASKGQVGYEQYF
TRBV6-5,TRBJ2-7,TRBD1,few,TGTGCCAGCAGAAGGGGACAGGGGGCCTACGAGCAGTACTTC,CASRRGQGAYEQYF
TRBV6-1,TRBJ2-1,.,.,TGTGCCAGCAGTGAACAGGTCCAAACCAATGAGCAGTTCTTC,CASSEQVQTNEQFF
TRBV2,TRBJ2-7,.,.,TGTGCCGGGGGGACAGACTCCTACGAGCAGTACTTC,CAGGTDSYEQYF
TRBV6-6,TRBJ1-1,TRBD1,once,TGTGCCAGCAGTCAGCCTGACAGGGGCGGGAACACTGAAGCTTTCTTT,CASSQPDRGGNTEAFF
TRBV5-4,TRBJ2-5,TRBD2,.,TGTGCCAGCAGCCTGAAGACTAGCGGGGGGTACAAAGAGACCCAGTACTTC,CASSLKTSGGYKETQYF
TRBV25-1,TRBJ1-2,TRBD1,once,TGTGCCAGCAGTCCCGGGACAGCCATAGGGGGCTACACCTTC,CASSPGTAIGGYTF
TRBV4-1,TRBJ2-7,.,.,TGCGCCAGCAGCCAAGATTGGGGCGTCGAGCAGTACTTC,CASSQDWGVEQYF
TRBV14,TRBJ1-1,TRBD1,.,TGTGCCAGCAGTCACCCGAGGCAGGGGGATACTGAAGCTTTCTTT,CASSHPRQGDTEAFF
TRBV19,TRBJ2-7,TRBD1,.,TGTGCCAGTAGAGGGACAGGGCTATACGAGCAGTACTTC,CASRGTGLYEQYF
TRBV5-1,TRBJ2-1,TRBD2,.,TGCGCCAGCAGCCCGGGGGGGTTTTCCCACAATGAGCAGTTCTTC,CASSPGGFSHNEQFF
TRBV28,TRBJ1-5,.,many,TGTGCCAGCAGACAACAGGGAAGGGGGGATCAGCCCCAGCATTTT,CASRQQGRGDQPQHF
TRBV11-3,TRBJ2-1,TRBD1,.,TGTGCCAGCAGCTTAGGGACAGGGGTCTACAATGAGCAGTTCTTC,CASSLGTGVYNEQFF
TRBV5-1,TRBJ2-3,.,.,TGCGCCAGCAGCTTAAGCACAGATACGCAGTATTTT,CASSLSTDTQYF
TRBV30,TRBJ1-2,.,.,TGTGCCTGGAGTGTGGGTAGGGATACTGGCTACACCTTC,CAWSVGRDTGYTF
TRBV7-3,TRBJ2-6,.,.,TGTGCCAGCAGCTCATCAGGGGTGGCGGGGGCCAACGTCCTGACTTTC,CASSSSGVAGANVLTF